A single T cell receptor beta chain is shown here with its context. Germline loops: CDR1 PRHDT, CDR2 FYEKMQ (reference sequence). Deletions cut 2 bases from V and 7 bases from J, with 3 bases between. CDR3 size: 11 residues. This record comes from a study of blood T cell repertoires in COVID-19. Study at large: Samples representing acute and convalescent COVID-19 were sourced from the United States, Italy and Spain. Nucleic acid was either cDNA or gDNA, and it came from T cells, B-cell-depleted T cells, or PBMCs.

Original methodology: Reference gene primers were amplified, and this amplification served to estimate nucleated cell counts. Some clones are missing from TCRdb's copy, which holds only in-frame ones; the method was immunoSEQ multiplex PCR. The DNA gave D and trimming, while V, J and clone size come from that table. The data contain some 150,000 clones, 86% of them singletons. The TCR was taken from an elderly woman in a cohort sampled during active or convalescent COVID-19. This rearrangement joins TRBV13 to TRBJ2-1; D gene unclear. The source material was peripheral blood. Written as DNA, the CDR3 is TGTGCCAGCAGCTTATCAAATGAGCAGTTCTTC. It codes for CASSLSNEQFF.